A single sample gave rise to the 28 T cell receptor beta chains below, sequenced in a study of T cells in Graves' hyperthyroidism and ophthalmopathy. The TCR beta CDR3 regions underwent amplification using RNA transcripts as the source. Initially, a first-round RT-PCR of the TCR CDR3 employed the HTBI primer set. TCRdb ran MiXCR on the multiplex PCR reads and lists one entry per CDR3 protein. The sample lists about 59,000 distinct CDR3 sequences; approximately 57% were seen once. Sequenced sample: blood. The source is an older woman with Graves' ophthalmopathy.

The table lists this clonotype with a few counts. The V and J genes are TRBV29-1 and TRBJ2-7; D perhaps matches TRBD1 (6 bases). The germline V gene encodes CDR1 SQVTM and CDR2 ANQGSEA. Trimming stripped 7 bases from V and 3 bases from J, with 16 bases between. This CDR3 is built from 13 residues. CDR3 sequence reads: CSATGHSFYEQYF. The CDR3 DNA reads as TGCAGCGCAACGGGACACTCGTTCTACGAGCAGTACTTC.

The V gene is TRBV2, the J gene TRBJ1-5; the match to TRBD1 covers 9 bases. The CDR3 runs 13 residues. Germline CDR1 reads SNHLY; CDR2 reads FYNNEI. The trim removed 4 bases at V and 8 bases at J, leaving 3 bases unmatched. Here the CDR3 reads CASSGGTGKPQHF. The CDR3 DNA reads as TGTGCCAGCAGTGGGGGGACAGGGAAGCCCCAGCATTTT.

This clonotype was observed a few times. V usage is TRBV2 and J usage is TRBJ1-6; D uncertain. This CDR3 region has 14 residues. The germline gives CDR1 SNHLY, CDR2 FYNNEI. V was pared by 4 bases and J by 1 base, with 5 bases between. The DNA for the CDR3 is TGTGCCAGCAGTGGACTATCCTATAATTCACCCCTCCACTTT. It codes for CASSGLSYNSPLHF.

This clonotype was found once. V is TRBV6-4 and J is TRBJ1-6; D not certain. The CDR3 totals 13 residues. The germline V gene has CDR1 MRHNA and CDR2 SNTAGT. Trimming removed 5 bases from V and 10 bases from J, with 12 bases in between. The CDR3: CASSWETGSPLHF. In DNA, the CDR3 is TGTGCCAGCAGTTGGGAAACGGGCTCACCCCTCCACTTT.

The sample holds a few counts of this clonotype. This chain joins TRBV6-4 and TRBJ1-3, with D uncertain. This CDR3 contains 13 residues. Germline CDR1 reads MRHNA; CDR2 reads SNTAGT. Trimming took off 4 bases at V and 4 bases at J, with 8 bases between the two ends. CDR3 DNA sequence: TGTGCCAGCAGTGGCGCGGGGGGAAACACCATATATTTT. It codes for CASSGAGGNTIYF.

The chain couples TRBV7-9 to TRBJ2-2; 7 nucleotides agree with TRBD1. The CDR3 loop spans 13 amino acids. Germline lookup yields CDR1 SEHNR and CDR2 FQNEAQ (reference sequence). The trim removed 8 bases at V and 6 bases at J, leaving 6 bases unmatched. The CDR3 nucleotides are TGTGCCAGCCAGGGGGACGTGGCCGGGGAGCTGTTTTTT. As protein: CASQGDVAGELFF. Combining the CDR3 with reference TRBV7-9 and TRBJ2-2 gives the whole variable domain DTGVSQNPRHKITKRGQNVTFRCDPISEHNRLYWYRQTLGQGPEFLTYFQNEAQLEKSRLLSDRFSAERPKGSFSTLEIQRTEQGDSAMYLCASQGDVAGELFFGEGSRLTVL.

The CDR3 nucleotides are TGTGCCAGCAGTGACAGTTCGGTCGGCACTGAAGCTTTCTTT. Translation: CASSDSSVGTEAFF. This chain links TRBV6-4 with TRBJ1-1; D gene ambiguous. Per the germline V gene, CDR1 is MRHNA and CDR2 is SNTAGT. V was cut by 2 bases and J by 4 bases, with 11 bases left in between. The CDR3 has 14 residues.

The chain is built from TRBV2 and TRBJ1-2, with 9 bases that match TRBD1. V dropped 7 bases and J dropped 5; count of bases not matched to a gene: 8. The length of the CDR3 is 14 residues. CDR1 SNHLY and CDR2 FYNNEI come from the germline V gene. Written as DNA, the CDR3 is TGTGCCAGCATGCAGACAGGGGGGAAGTATGGCTACACCTTC. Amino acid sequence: CASMQTGGKYGYTF.

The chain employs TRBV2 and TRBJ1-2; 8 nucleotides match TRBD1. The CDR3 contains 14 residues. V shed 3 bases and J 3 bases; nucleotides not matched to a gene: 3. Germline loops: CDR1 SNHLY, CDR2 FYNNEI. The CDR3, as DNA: TGTGCCAGCAGTGACAGGGGGCTCGACTATGGCTACACCTTC. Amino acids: CASSDRGLDYGYTF.

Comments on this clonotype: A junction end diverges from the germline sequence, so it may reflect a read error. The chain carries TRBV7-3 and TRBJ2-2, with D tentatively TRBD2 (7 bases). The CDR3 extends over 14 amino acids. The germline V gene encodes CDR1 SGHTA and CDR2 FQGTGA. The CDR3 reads CASILGGGAGELFF. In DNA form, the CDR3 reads TGTGCCAGCATCTTAGGAGGGGGGGCGGGGGAGCTGTTTTTT.

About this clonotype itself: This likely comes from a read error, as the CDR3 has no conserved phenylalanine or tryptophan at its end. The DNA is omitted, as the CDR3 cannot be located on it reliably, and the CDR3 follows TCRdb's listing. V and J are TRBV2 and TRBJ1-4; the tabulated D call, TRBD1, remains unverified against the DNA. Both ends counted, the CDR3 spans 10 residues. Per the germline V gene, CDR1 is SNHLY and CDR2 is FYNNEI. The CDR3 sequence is CASSEPRPGM.

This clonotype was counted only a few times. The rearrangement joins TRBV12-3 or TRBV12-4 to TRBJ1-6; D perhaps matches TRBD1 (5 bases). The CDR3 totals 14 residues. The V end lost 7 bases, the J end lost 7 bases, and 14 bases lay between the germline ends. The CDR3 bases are TGTGCCAGCAATCTCCTAGGGGACAATTCACCCCTCCACTTT. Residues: CASNLLGDNSPLHF.

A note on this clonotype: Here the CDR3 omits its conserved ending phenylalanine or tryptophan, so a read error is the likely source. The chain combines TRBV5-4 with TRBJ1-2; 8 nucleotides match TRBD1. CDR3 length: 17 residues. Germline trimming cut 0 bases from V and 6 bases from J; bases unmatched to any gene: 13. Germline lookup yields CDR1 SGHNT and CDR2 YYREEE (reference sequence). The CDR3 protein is CASSLGGTGLSLDGYTS. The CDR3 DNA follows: TGTGCCAGCAGCTTGGGAGGGACAGGCTTATCACTCGATGGCTACACCTCC.

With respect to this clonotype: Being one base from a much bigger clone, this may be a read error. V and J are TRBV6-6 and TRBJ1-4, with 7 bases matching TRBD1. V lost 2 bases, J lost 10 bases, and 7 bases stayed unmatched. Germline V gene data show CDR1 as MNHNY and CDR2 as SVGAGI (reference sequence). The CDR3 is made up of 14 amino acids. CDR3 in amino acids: CASSYRQGDGKLFF. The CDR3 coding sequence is TGTGCCAGCAGTTACCGACAGGGTGATGGAAAACTGTTTTTT.

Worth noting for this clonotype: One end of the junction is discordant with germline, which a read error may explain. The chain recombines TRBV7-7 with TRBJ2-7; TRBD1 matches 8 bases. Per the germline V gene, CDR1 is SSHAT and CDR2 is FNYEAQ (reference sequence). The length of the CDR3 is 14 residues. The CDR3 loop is CASSLQTGAYEQYF. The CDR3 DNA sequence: TGTGCTAGCAGCCTCCAGACAGGGGCATACGAGCAGTACTTC.

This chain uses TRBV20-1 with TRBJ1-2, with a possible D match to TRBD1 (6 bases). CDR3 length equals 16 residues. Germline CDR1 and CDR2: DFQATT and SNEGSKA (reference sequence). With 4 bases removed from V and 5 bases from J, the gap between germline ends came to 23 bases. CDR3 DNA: TGCAGTGCTATGGGGGGCCAGGGGACGTTCCGTTATGGCTACACCTTC. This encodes CSAMGGQGTFRYGYTF.

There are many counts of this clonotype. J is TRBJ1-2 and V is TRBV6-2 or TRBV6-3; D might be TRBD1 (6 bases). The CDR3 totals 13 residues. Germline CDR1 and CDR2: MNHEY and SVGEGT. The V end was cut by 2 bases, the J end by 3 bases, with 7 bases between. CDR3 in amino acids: CASSYRGYYGYTF. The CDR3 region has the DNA TGTGCCAGCAGTTACAGGGGGTACTATGGCTACACCTTC.

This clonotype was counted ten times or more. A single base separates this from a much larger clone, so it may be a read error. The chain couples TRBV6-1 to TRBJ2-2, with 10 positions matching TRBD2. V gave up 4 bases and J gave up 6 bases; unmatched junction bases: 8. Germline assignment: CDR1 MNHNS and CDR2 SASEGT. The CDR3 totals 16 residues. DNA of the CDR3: TGTGCCAGCAGTGCCCTCATTGGACTAGCGGCCGGGGAGCTGTTTTTT. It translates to CASSALIGLAAGELFF.

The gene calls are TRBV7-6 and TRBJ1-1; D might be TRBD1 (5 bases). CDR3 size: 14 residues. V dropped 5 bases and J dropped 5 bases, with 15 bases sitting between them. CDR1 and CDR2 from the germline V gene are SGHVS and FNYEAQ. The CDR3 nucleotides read TGTGCCAGCAGCCAGCGTGGGGGTCTGACTGAAGCTTTCTTT. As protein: CASSQRGGLTEAFF.

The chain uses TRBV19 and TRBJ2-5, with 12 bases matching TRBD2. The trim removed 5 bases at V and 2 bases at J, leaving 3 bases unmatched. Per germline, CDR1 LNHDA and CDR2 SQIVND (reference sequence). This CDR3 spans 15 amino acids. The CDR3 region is CASSDTSGRQETQYF. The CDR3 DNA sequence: TGTGCCAGTAGTGATACTAGCGGGAGGCAAGAGACCCAGTACTTC.

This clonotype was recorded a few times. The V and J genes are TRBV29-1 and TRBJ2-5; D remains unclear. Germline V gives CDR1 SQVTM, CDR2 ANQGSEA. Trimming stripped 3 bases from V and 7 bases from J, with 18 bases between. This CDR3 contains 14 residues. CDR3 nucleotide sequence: TGCAGCGTTGATTCGTACGAGGAGCGAGGGACCCAGTACTTC. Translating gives CSVDSYEERGTQYF.

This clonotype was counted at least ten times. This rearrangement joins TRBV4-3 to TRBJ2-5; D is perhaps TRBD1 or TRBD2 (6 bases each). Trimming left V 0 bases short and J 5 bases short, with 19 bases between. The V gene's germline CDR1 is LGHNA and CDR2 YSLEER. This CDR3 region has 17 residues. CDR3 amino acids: CASSQDLLTWRGETQYF. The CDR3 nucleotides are TGCGCCAGCAGCCAAGATCTGCTTACTTGGAGGGGGGAGACCCAGTACTTC.

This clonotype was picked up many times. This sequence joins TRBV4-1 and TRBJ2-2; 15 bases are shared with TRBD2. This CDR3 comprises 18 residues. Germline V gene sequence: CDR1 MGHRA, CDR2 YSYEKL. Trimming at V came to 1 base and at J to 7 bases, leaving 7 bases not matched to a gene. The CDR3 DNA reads TGCGCCAGCAGCCAAGGCATCGGACTAGCGGGAGGGGGCGGGGAGCTGTTTTTT. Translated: CASSQGIGLAGGGGELFF.

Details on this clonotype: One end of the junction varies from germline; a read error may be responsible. CDR3 sequence reads: CSAREAERGTNTQYF. CDR3 nucleotides: TGCAGTGCTAGGGAAGCGGAGCGGGGCACAAATACGCAGTATTTT. V gene TRBV20-1 combines with J gene TRBJ2-3, with 7 bases aligning to TRBD2. The CDR3 runs 15 residues. The V gene's germline CDR1 is DFQATT and CDR2 SNEGSKA (reference sequence).

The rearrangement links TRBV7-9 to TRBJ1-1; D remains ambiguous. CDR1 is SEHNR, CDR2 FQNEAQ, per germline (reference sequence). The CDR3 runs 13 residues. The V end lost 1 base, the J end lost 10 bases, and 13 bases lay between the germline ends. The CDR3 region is CASSLGGRDGAFF. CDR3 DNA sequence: TGTGCCAGCAGCTTAGGTGGGAGGGATGGAGCTTTCTTT.

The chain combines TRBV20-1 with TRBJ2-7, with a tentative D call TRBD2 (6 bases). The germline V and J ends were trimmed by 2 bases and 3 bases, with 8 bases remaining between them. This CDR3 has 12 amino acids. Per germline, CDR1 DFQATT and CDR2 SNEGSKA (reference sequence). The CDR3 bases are TGCAGTGCTAGAATAGCGGACTACGAGCAGTACTTC. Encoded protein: CSARIADYEQYF.

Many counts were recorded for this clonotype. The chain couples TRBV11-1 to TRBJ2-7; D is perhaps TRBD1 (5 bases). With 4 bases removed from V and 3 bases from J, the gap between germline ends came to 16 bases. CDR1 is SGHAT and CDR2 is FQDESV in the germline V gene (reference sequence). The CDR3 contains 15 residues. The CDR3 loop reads CASSSLGQRIYEQYF. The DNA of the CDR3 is TGTGCCAGCAGCTCCCTGGGGCAGAGAATCTACGAGCAGTACTTC.

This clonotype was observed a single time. The CDR3: CATSREGLGNEKLFF. In nucleotides, the CDR3 is TGTGCCACCAGCAGGGAGGGACTGGGGAATGAAAAACTGTTTTTT. The chain combines TRBV15 with TRBJ1-4; the D gene is possibly TRBD1 (5 bases). V lost 3 bases and J 5 bases, leaving 13 bases between the germline ends. The CDR3 contains 15 residues. Looked up from germline, CDR1 is LNHNV and CDR2 is YYDKDF (reference sequence).